Reported below is one TCR beta chain. The sample belongs to a study of cytomegalovirus exposure and HLA in healthy donors. The PCR was carried out with 60 Vbeta primers and 13 Jbeta primers. The data were produced by immunoSEQ multiplex PCR, yet TCRdb's version contains in-frame clones alone and is incomplete. The table has about 100,000 clones, around four fifths seen once. Per germline, CDR1 LNHNV and CDR2 YYDKDF (reference sequence). The length of the CDR3 is 15 residues. Trimming removed 1 base at V and 4 bases at J, with 14 bases between. This receptor was identified in an older woman in good health and CMV-seronegative. This chain connects TRBV15 to TRBJ2-7; D is perhaps TRBD2 (7 bases). Sequenced input: PBMCs. The CDR3 here is CATSRGGHGGYEQYF. For the CDR3, the DNA is TGTGCCACCAGCAGAGGGGGACACGGGGGGTACGAGCAGTACTTC.